What follows are 5 T cell receptor beta chains derived from one specimen sequenced in a study of shared clonotypes between healthy human individuals (dated by TCRdb to the early 2020s). Receptors were amplified or captured by the immunoSEQ multiplex PCR assay. This is the immuneACCESS table as TCRdb keeps it, with only in-frame sequences that have V and J called. A part of the clones is gone; compared with another copy, unresolved V genes explain less than half, and the rest is unexplained. The sample table lists 950,000 to 1,300,000 clones, approximately 72% of them with a count of one. The ten largest clones capture approximately 1.5% of the sample. Specimen: memory CD4+ T cells sorted from blood. The cell subset or site label, as the study defines it: CD45RA-negative fraction. These receptors were taken from a man younger than 35 in good health.

The V and J genes are TRBV10-2 and TRBJ2-1, with a weak D call TRBD2 (5 bases). The CDR3 is 14 amino acids. Trimming took 7 bases from V and 8 from J, leaving 18 bases between them. CDR1 and CDR2 from the germline V gene are WSHSY and SAAADI. The CDR3 nucleotides read TGCGCCAGCAAGATCCAGATGATCGGGGATGAGCAGTTCTTC. Protein sequence: CASKIQMIGDEQFF.

This clone was recorded a few times. In the same sample, other DNA sequences code for this CDR3. This rearrangement joins TRBV6-1 to TRBJ2-7; D remains unclear. CDR3 length equals 15 residues. Germline V gene sequence: CDR1 MNHNS, CDR2 SASEGT. Trimming pared 0 bases from V and 1 base from J, leaving 10 bases between. CDR3 DNA sequence: TGTGCCAGCAGTGAAGCGGGCAGGAGTTCCTACGAGCAGTACTTC. This codes for CASSEAGRSSYEQYF.

The chain couples TRBV5-1 to TRBJ1-2; possibly TRBD1 for D (6 bases). V was clipped by 5 bases and J by 8 bases, with 16 bases between them. This CDR3 has 13 residues. Germline CDR1 SGHRS, CDR2 YFSETQ. The DNA of the CDR3 is TGCGCCAGCAGTAAGGAGGGGGAAACGGGCTACACCTTC. Translated: CASSKEGETGYTF.

The chain has TRBV6-5 and TRBJ1-2; D gene uncertain. Trimming pared 2 bases from V and 6 bases from J, leaving 16 bases between. CDR3 length: 15 amino acids. The germline CDR1 and CDR2 sequences are MNHEY and SVGAGI. The DNA for the CDR3 is TGTGCCAGCAGTTACAGGACCCCTGACCTGGATGGCTACACCTTC. Translation gives CASSYRTPDLDGYTF.

This chain connects TRBV5-4 to TRBJ2-2; 10 bases fit TRBD2. V was pared by 1 base and J by 5 bases, with 5 bases of the junction left unmatched. The germline gives CDR1 SGHNT, CDR2 YYREEE (reference sequence). The CDR3 contains 16 residues. The CDR3 DNA sequence: TGTGCCAGCAGCTTGCCAGCGGGGGGGCAAACCGGGGAGCTGTTTTTT. Its translation is CASSLPAGGQTGELFF.